A selection of T cell receptor beta chains follows, all from one sample in a study. TCRdb called the RT-PCR reads again in MiXCR, with one record for every CDR3 protein. This sample has more than 550,000 distinct CDR3 sequences, with around 14% found just once. The specimen was memory CD4+ T cells from blood. Receptors originate from a female donor in good health, serving as a healthy control. The CDR3 runs from the conserved cysteine through the conserved F or W. A D gene is named only where the DNA matches it firmly. Rows may omit the clone size; those that give it use once, few, many or a size class.

size,J,D,V,CDR3,DNA
.,TRBJ1-2,TRBD1,TRBV7-9,CASTLGDRANYGYTF,TGTGCCAGCACACTGGGGGACAGGGCTAACTATGGCTACACCTTC
.,TRBJ2-4,TRBD2,TRBV7-2,CASSPGLAGGQNIQYF,TGTGCCAGCAGCCCCGGACTAGCGGGGGGCCAGAACATTCAGTACTTC
many,TRBJ2-7,.,TRBV10-2,CASSTGRGVNEQYF,TGCGCCAGCAGTACAGGGAGAGGTGTTAACGAGCAGTACTTC
few,TRBJ2-3,.,TRBV20-1,CSARGLDQSTDTQYF,TGCAGTGCTAGAGGGCTAGATCAGTCCACAGATACGCAGTATTTT
once,TRBJ2-2,.,TRBV2,CASGQGVAGELFF,TGTGCCAGCGGCCAGGGTGTAGCCGGGGAGCTGTTTTTT
.,TRBJ2-1,TRBD2,TRBV24-1,CATSDSQLAGGINEQFF,TGTGCCACCAGTGATTCCCAACTAGCGGGAGGGATCAATGAGCAGTTCTTC
many,TRBJ2-7,TRBD1,TRBV29-1,CSVIRDRDEQYF,TGCAGCGTTATCCGGGACAGGGACGAGCAGTACTTC
few,TRBJ1-6,.,TRBV27,CASTKTQGRGSPLHF,TGTGCCAGCACCAAAACACAGGGAAGAGGGTCACCCCTCCACTTT
many,TRBJ1-1,.,TRBV6-5,CASSYSVSIVSTEAFF,TGTGCCAGCAGTTACTCAGTCTCGATCGTGAGCACTGAAGCTTTCTTT
few,TRBJ2-3,.,TRBV5-1,CASSSRGVVDTQYF,TGCGCCAGCAGCTCACGGGGCGTGGTAGATACGCAGTATTTT